Listed below are T cell receptor beta chains from one sample, sequenced in a study of T cell changes during pregnancy in multiple sclerosis. TCRdb's copy holds only in-frame clones and misses some; the assay was immunoSEQ multiplex PCR. In the table there are approximately 45,000 clones, 80% to 90% of which are singletons. The input for sequencing was CD4+ T cells from peripheral blood mononuclear cells, taken before pregnancy. The receptor set was obtained from a female donor with multiple sclerosis, enrolled in a pregnancy study. The CDR3 runs from the conserved cysteine through the conserved F or W. The order of the fields is V gene, J gene, clone size, D gene, CDR3 protein, CDR3 DNA. The D gene is left open where the match is weak. Only part of the rows carry a size: once, few, many, or a class if the clone is expanded.

V: TRBV6-1; J: TRBJ1-3; size: NA; D: TRBD1; CDR3: CASSEAAGGGNTIYF; DNA: TGTGCCAGCAGTGAAGCTGCAGGGGGTGGAAACACCATATATTTT
V: TRBV19; J: TRBJ2-1; size: NA; D: TRBD2; CDR3: CASSPRTSVNYNEQFF; DNA: TGTGCCAGTAGTCCCCGGACTAGCGTTAATTACAATGAGCAGTTCTTC
V: TRBV30; J: TRBJ1-3; size: NA; D: NA; CDR3: CAWSVAGGNTIYF; DNA: TGTGCCTGGAGTGTGGCGGGAGGAAACACCATATATTTT
V: TRBV25-1; J: TRBJ1-4; size: NA; D: TRBD1; CDR3: CASSGGQGHEKLFF; DNA: TGTGCCAGCAGTGGGGGACAGGGTCACGAAAAACTGTTTTTT
V: TRBV18; J: TRBJ2-5; size: NA; D: TRBD2; CDR3: CASSPRGAGETQYF; DNA: TGTGCCAGCTCACCGCGGGGGGCAGGAGAGACCCAGTACTTC
V: TRBV10-2; J: TRBJ2-7; size: NA; D: NA; CDR3: CASSEWRQYYEQYF; DNA: TGCGCCAGCAGTGAGTGGCGACAGTACTACGAGCAGTACTTC
V: TRBV5-6; J: TRBJ1-3; size: once; D: TRBD1; CDR3: CASSYRRDRGQKGNTIYF; DNA: TGTGCCAGCAGCTACCGCCGGGACAGGGGGCAAAAGGGAAACACCATATATTTT
V: TRBV6-5; J: TRBJ1-1; size: once; D: TRBD1; CDR3: CASTEGKGARGAFF; DNA: TGTGCCAGCACCGAAGGGAAGGGGGCGCGAGGAGCTTTCTTT
V: TRBV19; J: TRBJ2-3; size: NA; D: TRBD1; CDR3: CASSPRQGRTDTQYF; DNA: TGTGCCAGCTCCCCGCGACAGGGACGCACAGATACGCAGTATTTT
V: TRBV30; J: TRBJ1-4; size: medium-sized; D: TRBD1; CDR3: CAWASGTGSEKLFF; DNA: TGTGCCTGGGCTTCCGGGACAGGTAGTGAAAAACTGTTTTTT
V: TRBV19; J: TRBJ1-2; size: NA; D: TRBD1; CDR3: CASHRDRNYGYTF; DNA: TGTGCCAGTCACCGGGACAGGAACTATGGCTACACCTTC
V: TRBV30; J: TRBJ1-5; size: NA; D: TRBD1; CDR3: CAWSATGGQPQHF; DNA: TGTGCCTGGAGCGCAACAGGGGGACAGCCCCAGCATTTT
V: TRBV2; J: TRBJ2-7; size: NA; D: TRBD1; CDR3: CASDRANEQYF; DNA: TGTGCCAGCGACAGGGCGAACGAGCAGTACTTC
V: TRBV2; J: TRBJ1-3; size: NA; D: NA; CDR3: CASNSGGAVSSGNTIYF; DNA: TGTGCCAGCAACTCCGGCGGGGCTGTCAGCTCTGGAAACACCATATATTTT
V: TRBV19; J: TRBJ1-3; size: NA; D: NA; CDR3: CASTIDGDSGNTIYF; DNA: TGTGCCAGTACCATAGACGGAGACTCTGGAAACACCATATATTTT
V: TRBV30; J: TRBJ2-3; size: NA; D: NA; CDR3: CAWSWGYFSSSTDTQYF; DNA: TGTGCCTGGAGTTGGGGCTACTTTTCCTCTAGCACAGATACGCAGTATTTT
V: TRBV7-9; J: TRBJ1-3; size: NA; D: TRBD1; CDR3: CASSHGWDRGAGNTIYF; DNA: TGTGCCAGCAGTCATGGATGGGACAGGGGCGCTGGAAACACCATATATTTT
V: TRBV7-9; J: TRBJ2-7; size: NA; D: NA; CDR3: CASSSLSYEQYF; DNA: TGTGCCAGCAGCTCCCTCTCCTACGAGCAGTACTTC
V: TRBV19; J: TRBJ2-1; size: NA; D: TRBD2; CDR3: CASGGQLNNEQFF; DNA: TGTGCCTCGGGGGGGCAACTTAACAATGAGCAGTTCTTC
V: TRBV6-5; J: TRBJ2-7; size: few; D: NA; CDR3: CASSRGYEQYF; DNA: TGTGCCAGCAGTAGAGGTTACGAGCAGTACTTC
V: TRBV7-6; J: TRBJ2-7; size: NA; D: NA; CDR3: CASSSRRSYEQYF; DNA: TGTGCCAGCAGCTCCCGCCGGTCCTACGAGCAGTACTTC
V: TRBV11-2; J: TRBJ1-2; size: NA; D: TRBD1; CDR3: CASSALLGQRYGYTF; DNA: TGTGCCAGCAGCGCGCTATTGGGACAGCGCTATGGCTACACCTTC
V: TRBV11-3; J: TRBJ2-7; size: NA; D: NA; CDR3: CASSKGGSYEQYF; DNA: TGTGCCAGCAGCAAGGGAGGCTCCTACGAGCAGTACTTC
V: TRBV19; J: TRBJ2-2; size: NA; D: TRBD1; CDR3: CATRRTTGFIGELFF; DNA: TGTGCCACCCGGAGAACGACAGGGTTTATCGGGGAGCTGTTTTTT
V: TRBV19; J: TRBJ2-1; size: NA; D: TRBD2; CDR3: CASSNELAGGVYNEQFF; DNA: TGTGCCAGTAGTAACGAACTAGCGGGTGGAGTCTACAATGAGCAGTTCTTC
V: TRBV27; J: TRBJ2-7; size: many; D: NA; CDR3: CASSLGAGLSSYEQYF; DNA: TGTGCCAGCAGTTTAGGGGCGGGGCTTAGCTCCTACGAGCAGTACTTC
V: TRBV27; J: TRBJ1-6; size: NA; D: TRBD1; CDR3: CASGDRANSPLHF; DNA: TGTGCCAGCGGGGACAGGGCCAATTCACCCCTCCACTTT
V: TRBV11-2; J: TRBJ2-1; size: NA; D: TRBD2; CDR3: CASSLVTTSASYNEQFF; DNA: TGTGCCAGCAGCTTAGTAACGACTAGCGCTTCCTACAATGAGCAGTTCTTC
V: TRBV7-6; J: TRBJ1-1; size: once; D: NA; CDR3: CASSLDGPSGTEAFF; DNA: TGTGCCAGCAGCTTAGACGGACCCAGCGGCACTGAAGCTTTCTTT
V: TRBV7-2; J: TRBJ2-7; size: NA; D: TRBD2; CDR3: CASSLSGASSYEQYF; DNA: TGTGCCAGCAGCCTTAGCGGGGCCAGCTCCTACGAGCAGTACTTC
V: TRBV4-3; J: TRBJ1-5; size: few; D: TRBD1; CDR3: CASSQGTGQPQHF; DNA: TGCGCCAGCAGCCAGGGGACAGGGCAGCCCCAGCATTTT
V: TRBV6-5; J: TRBJ2-1; size: NA; D: TRBD2; CDR3: CASLGGIRNNEQFF; DNA: TGTGCCAGCCTGGGGGGGATTAGGAACAATGAGCAGTTCTTC
V: TRBV7-2; J: TRBJ1-1; size: few; D: NA; CDR3: CASSSYLQGTEAFF; DNA: TGTGCCAGCAGCTCCTACCTCCAGGGCACTGAAGCTTTCTTT
V: TRBV7-2; J: TRBJ1-1; size: NA; D: TRBD1; CDR3: CASSPDRDTEAFF; DNA: TGTGCCAGCAGCCCGGACAGGGACACTGAAGCTTTCTTT
V: TRBV6-1; J: TRBJ1-2; size: NA; D: NA; CDR3: CASTMGDSLGGYTF; DNA: TGTGCCAGCACCATGGGTGACAGCCTAGGGGGCTACACCTTC
V: TRBV5-1; J: TRBJ2-1; size: NA; D: TRBD2; CDR3: CASSWGLAGGPGQFF; DNA: TGCGCCAGCAGCTGGGGACTAGCGGGAGGGCCGGGGCAGTTCTTC
V: TRBV7-9; J: TRBJ1-6; size: NA; D: TRBD1; CDR3: CASSLVRGTAYNSPLHF; DNA: TGTGCCAGCAGCCTGGTGAGGGGGACAGCATATAATTCACCCCTCCACTTT
V: TRBV4-1; J: TRBJ2-2; size: NA; D: TRBD1; CDR3: CASSQEGARGGRRGTGELFF; DNA: TGCGCCAGCAGCCAAGAGGGCGCCCGAGGGGGCCGTCGCGGCACCGGGGAGCTGTTTTTT
V: TRBV6-1; J: TRBJ2-1; size: NA; D: TRBD2; CDR3: CASSEPGLAGGGQFF; DNA: TGTGCCAGCAGTGAACCGGGACTAGCGGGGGGGGGCCAGTTCTTC
V: TRBV10-1; J: TRBJ2-5; size: NA; D: TRBD2; CDR3: CASSREGLETQYF; DNA: TGCGCCAGCAGTCGGGAGGGCCTAGAGACCCAGTACTTC
V: TRBV11-2; J: TRBJ2-3; size: NA; D: NA; CDR3: CASSLGGAGSTDTQYF; DNA: TGTGCCAGCAGCTTAGGCGGGGCGGGGAGCACAGATACGCAGTATTTT
V: TRBV7-9; J: TRBJ1-4; size: NA; D: TRBD1; CDR3: CASSLEGAREKLFF; DNA: TGTGCCAGCAGCTTAGAGGGGGCCAGGGAAAAACTGTTTTTT
V: TRBV5-1; J: TRBJ2-5; size: NA; D: TRBD1; CDR3: CASSRTGTETQYF; DNA: TGCGCCAGCAGTCGGACAGGGACGGAGACCCAGTACTTC
V: TRBV5-1; J: TRBJ2-1; size: NA; D: TRBD2; CDR3: CASSLERGSAEQFF; DNA: TGCGCCAGCAGCTTGGAGCGGGGATCGGCCGAGCAGTTCTTC
V: TRBV19; J: TRBJ1-5; size: NA; D: NA; CDR3: CASSSRESNQPQHF; DNA: TGTGCCAGTAGTAGCCGGGAATCCAATCAGCCCCAGCATTTT
V: TRBV6-4; J: TRBJ1-2; size: NA; D: TRBD1; CDR3: CATYRHHRGWWYGYTF; DNA: TGTGCCACCTACCGACACCACAGGGGTTGGTGGTATGGCTACACCTTC
V: TRBV5-1; J: TRBJ2-1; size: NA; D: NA; CDR3: CASSLERASWQFF; DNA: TGCGCCAGCAGCTTAGAGAGGGCCTCTTGGCAGTTCTTC
V: TRBV6-1; J: TRBJ2-3; size: NA; D: NA; CDR3: CASARNRAVTDTQYF; DNA: TGTGCCAGCGCGAGAAACAGGGCCGTTACAGATACGCAGTATTTT
V: TRBV2; J: TRBJ1-1; size: NA; D: NA; CDR3: CASSELDIATEAFF; DNA: TGTGCCAGCAGTGAATTAGACATAGCGACTGAAGCTTTCTTT
V: TRBV19; J: TRBJ1-1; size: NA; D: TRBD1; CDR3: CASSIDRPYRDRNTEAFF; DNA: TGTGCCAGTAGTATAGATCGACCCTATCGGGACAGGAACACTGAAGCTTTCTTT
V: TRBV6-6; J: TRBJ2-7; size: NA; D: NA; CDR3: CASSSSQGLNEQYF; DNA: TGTGCCAGCAGTTCCTCACAGGGTTTAAACGAGCAGTACTTC
V: TRBV15; J: TRBJ2-7; size: NA; D: TRBD1; CDR3: CATSVGQQTYEQYF; DNA: TGTGCCACCAGCGTGGGACAGCAGACCTACGAGCAGTACTTC
V: TRBV18; J: TRBJ2-5; size: NA; D: NA; CDR3: CASSDHQGETQYF; DNA: TGTGCCAGCTCGGACCACCAGGGAGAGACCCAGTACTTC
V: TRBV19; J: TRBJ1-5; size: few; D: TRBD1; CDR3: CASSIYRGSNQPQHF; DNA: TGTGCCAGTAGTATCTACAGGGGAAGCAATCAGCCCCAGCATTTT
V: TRBV7-3; J: TRBJ1-5; size: NA; D: NA; CDR3: CASSPSGGNQPQHF; DNA: TGTGCCAGCAGCCCCAGCGGGGGCAATCAGCCCCAGCATTTT